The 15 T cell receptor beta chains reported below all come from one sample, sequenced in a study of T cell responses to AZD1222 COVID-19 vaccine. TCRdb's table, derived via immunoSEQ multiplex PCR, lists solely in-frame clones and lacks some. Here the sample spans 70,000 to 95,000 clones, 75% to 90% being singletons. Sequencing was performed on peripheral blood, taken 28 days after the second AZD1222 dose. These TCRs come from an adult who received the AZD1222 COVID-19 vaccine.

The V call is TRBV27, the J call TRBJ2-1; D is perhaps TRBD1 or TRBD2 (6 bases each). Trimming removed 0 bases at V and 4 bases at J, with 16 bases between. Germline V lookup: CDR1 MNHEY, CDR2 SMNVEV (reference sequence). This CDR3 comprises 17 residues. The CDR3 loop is CASSLSRGSGQYNEQFF. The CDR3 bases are TGTGCCAGCAGTTTATCGCGGGGATCGGGACAATACAATGAGCAGTTCTTC.

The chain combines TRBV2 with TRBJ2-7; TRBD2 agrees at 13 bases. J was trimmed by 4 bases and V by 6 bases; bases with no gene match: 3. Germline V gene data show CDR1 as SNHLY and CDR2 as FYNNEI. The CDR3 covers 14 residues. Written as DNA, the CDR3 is TGTGCCAGCAGCGGACTAGCGGGAGCTTACGAGCAGTACTTC. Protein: CASSGLAGAYEQYF.

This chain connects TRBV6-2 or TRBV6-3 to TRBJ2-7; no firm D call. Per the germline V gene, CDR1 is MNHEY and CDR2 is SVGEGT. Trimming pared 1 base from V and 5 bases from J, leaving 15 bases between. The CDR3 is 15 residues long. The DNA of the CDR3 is TGTGCCAGCAGTTACTATCAGGAAACTTACCACGAGCAGTACTTC. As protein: CASSYYQETYHEQYF.

This chain's CDR3 is CASSNRGGTDRSGNTIYF. The CDR3 nucleotides are TGTGCCAGCAGCAATAGGGGGGGGACAGACCGCTCTGGAAACACCATATATTTT. The V and J genes are TRBV9 and TRBJ1-3; TRBD1 matches 7 bases. V dropped 4 bases and J dropped 0; count of bases not matched to a gene: 13. CDR1 and CDR2 (germline): SGDLS, YYNGEE. The CDR3 is 18 amino acids. Supplemented by reference TRBV9 and TRBJ1-3, the full variable domain reads DSGVTQTPKHLITATGQRVTLRCSPRSGDLSVYWYQQSLDQGLQFLIQYYNGEERAKGNILERFSAQQFPDLHSELNLSSLELGDSALYFCASSNRGGTDRSGNTIYFGEGSWLTVV.

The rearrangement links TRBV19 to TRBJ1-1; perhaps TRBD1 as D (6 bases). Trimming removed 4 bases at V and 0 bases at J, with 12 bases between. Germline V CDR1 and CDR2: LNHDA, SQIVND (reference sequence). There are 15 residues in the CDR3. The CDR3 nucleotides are TGTGCCAGTAGTAAGGCAGGGGACATGAACACTGAAGCTTTCTTT. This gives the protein CASSKAGDMNTEAFF.

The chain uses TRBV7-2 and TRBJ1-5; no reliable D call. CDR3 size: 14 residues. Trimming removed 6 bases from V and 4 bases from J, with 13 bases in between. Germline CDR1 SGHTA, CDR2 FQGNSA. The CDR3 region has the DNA TGTGCCAGCAGAAGAACGGGGTTGAATCAGCCCCAGCATTTT. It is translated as CASRRTGLNQPQHF.

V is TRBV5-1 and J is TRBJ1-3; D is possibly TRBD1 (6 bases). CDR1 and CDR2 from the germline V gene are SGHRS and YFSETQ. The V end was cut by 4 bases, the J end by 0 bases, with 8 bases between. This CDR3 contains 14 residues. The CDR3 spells CASSPDSSGNTIYF. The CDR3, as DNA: TGCGCCAGCAGCCCGGACAGCTCTGGAAACACCATATATTTT.

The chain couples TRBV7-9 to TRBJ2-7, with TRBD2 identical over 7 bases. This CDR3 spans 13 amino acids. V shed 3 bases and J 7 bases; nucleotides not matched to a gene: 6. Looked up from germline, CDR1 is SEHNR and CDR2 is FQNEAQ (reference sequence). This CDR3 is CASSFTSEGEQYF. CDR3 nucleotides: TGTGCCAGCAGCTTTACTAGCGAGGGGGAGCAGTACTTC.

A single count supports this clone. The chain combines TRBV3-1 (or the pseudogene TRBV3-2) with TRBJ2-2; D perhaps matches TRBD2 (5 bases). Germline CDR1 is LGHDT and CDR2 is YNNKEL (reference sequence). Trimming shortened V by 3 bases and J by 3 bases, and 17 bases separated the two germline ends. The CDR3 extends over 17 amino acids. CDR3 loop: CASSHFTSPADTGELFF. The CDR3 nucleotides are TGTGCCAGCAGCCACTTCACTAGTCCCGCGGACACCGGGGAGCTGTTTTTT.

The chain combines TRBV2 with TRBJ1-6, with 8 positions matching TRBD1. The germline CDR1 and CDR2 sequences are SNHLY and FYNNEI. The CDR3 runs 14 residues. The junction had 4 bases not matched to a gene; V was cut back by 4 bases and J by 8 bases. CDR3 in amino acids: CASSAGQADSPLHF. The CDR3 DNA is TGTGCCAGCAGTGCGGGACAGGCTGATTCACCCCTCCACTTT. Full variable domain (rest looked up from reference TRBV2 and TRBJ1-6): EPEVTQTPSHQVTQMGQEVILRCVPISNHLYFYWYRQILGQKVEFLVSFYNNEISEKSEIFDDQFSVERPDGSNFTLKIRSTKLEDSAMYFCASSAGQADSPLHFGNGTRLTVT.

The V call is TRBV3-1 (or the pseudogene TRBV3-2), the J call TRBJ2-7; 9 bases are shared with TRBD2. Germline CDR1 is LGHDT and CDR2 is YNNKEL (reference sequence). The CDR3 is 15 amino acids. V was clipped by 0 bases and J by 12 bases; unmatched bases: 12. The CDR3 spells CASSQDPWTSAQPYF. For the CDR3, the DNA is TGTGCCAGCAGCCAAGACCCGTGGACTAGCGCCCAACCGTACTTC.

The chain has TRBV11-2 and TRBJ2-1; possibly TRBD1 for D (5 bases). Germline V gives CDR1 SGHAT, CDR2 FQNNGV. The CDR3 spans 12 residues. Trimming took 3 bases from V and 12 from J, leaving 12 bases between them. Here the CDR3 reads CASSFIGARQFF. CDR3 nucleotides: TGTGCCAGCAGCTTCATAGGGGCGAGGCAGTTCTTC.

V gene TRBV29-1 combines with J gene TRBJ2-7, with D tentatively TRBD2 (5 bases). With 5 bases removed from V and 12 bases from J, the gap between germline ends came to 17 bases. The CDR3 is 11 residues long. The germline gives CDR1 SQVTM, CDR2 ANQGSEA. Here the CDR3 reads CSVIFRESAYF. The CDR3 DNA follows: TGCAGCGTTATTTTCCGGGAATCCGCGTACTTC.

The CDR3 nucleotides read TGTGCCAGCAGCCAAGTCTCCGGGAGGAACACTGAAGCTTTCTTT. It specifies CASSQVSGRNTEAFF. V usage is TRBV14 and J usage is TRBJ1-1; D is unresolved. V lost 1 base, J lost 1 base, and 10 bases lay in between. The CDR3 covers 15 residues. The germline V gene has CDR1 SGHDN and CDR2 FVKESK.

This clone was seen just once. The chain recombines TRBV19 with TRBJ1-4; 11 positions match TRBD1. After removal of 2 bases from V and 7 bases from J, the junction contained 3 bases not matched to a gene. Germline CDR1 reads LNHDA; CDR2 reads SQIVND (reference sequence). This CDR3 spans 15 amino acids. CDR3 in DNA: TGTGCCAGTAGTATACCGGGACAGGGGGGTGAAAAACTGTTTTTT. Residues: CASSIPGQGGEKLFF.